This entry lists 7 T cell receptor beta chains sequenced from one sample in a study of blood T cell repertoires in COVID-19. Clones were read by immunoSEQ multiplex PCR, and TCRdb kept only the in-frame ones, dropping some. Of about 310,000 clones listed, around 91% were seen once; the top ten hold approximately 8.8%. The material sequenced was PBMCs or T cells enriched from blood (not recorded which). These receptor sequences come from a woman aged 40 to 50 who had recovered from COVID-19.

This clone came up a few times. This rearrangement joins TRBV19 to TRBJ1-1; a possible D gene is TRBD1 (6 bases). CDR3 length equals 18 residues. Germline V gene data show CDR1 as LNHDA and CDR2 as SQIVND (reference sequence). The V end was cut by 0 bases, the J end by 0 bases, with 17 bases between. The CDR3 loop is CASSIDQGGARMNTEAFF. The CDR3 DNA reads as TGTGCCAGTAGTATAGATCAAGGGGGGGCGAGGATGAACACTGAAGCTTTCTTT.

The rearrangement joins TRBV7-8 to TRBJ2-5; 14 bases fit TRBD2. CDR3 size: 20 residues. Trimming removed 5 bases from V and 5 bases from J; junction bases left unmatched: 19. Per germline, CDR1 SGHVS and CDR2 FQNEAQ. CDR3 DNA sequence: TGTGCCAGCAGCCGCCGACTAGCGGGGGGGCAGGCGGGTAATCAGGAGACCCAGTACTTC. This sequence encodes CASSRRLAGGQAGNQETQYF.

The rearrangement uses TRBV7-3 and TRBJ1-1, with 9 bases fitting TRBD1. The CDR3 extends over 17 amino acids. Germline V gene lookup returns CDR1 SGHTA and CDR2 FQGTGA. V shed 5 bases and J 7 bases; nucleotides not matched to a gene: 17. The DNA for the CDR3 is TGTGCCAGCAGCCGTGGGGCGCTAGACAGGGGGAGATATGAAGCTTTCTTT. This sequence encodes CASSRGALDRGRYEAFF.

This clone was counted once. The CDR3 DNA is TGTGCCAGCAGCTTTTACAATGAGCAGTTCTTC. It specifies CASSFYNEQFF. The chain recombines TRBV2 with TRBJ2-1; D remains unclear. The CDR3 contains 11 residues. CDR1 SNHLY and CDR2 FYNNEI come from the germline V gene. V was trimmed by 6 bases and J by 4 bases, leaving 4 bases between them.

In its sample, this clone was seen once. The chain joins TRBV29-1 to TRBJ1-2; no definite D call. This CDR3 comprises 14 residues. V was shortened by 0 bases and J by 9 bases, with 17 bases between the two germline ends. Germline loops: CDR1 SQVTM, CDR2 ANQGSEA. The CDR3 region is CSVEESLEGLSYTF. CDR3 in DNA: TGCAGCGTTGAAGAGTCCCTAGAAGGTCTGAGCTACACCTTC.

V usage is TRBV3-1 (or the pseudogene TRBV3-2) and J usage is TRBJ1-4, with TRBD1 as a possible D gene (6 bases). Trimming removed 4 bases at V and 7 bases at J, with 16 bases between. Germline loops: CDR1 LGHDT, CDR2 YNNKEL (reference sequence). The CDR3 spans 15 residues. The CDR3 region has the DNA TGTGCCAGCAGCCCCGGGACAACTTGGGGTGAAAAACTGTTTTTT. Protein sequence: CASSPGTTWGEKLFF.

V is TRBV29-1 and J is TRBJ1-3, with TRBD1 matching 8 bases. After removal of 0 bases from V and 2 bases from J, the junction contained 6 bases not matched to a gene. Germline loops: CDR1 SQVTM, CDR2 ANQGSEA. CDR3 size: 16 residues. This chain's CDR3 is CSVEDPARGPGNTIYF. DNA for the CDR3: TGCAGCGTTGAAGATCCCGCCAGGGGGCCTGGAAACACCATATATTTT.